This section outlines one TCR beta chain sequence together with its context. This record comes from a study of blood T cell repertoires in COVID-19. Study overall: The analysed material was cDNA or gDNA that came from T cells, B-cell-depleted T cells, or PBMCs.

Clones were read by immunoSEQ multiplex PCR, and TCRdb kept only the in-frame ones, dropping some. The repertoire holds about 99,000 clones, roughly 76% seen once, with 4.5% to 5.5% in the top ten. Germline values: CDR1 LNHNV, CDR2 YYDKDF (reference sequence). The CDR3 contains 18 residues. V was pared by 0 bases and J by 0 bases, with 10 bases of the junction left unmatched. Seattle cases were enrolled at active infection and followed longitudinally. The sample consisted of peripheral blood. The rearrangement joins TRBV15 to TRBJ2-7, with 8 nucleotides matching TRBD2. The receptor comes from a man at least 80 years old with COVID-19, enrolled during active disease. The CDR3 loop reads CATSRDWGSGTLSYEQYF. The DNA of the CDR3 is TGTGCCACCAGCAGAGATTGGGGTAGCGGGACGCTCTCCTACGAGCAGTACTTC.